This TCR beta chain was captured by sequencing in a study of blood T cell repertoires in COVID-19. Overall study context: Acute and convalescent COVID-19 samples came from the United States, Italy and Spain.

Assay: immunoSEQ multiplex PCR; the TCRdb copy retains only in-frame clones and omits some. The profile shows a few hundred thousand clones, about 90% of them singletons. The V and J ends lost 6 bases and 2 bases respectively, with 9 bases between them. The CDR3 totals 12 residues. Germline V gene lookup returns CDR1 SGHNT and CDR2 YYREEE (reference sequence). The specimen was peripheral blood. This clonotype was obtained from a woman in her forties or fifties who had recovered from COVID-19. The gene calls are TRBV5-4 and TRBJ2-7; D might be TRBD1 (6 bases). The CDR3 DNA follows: TGTGCCAGCAACGGGGACACCTACGAGCAGTACTTC. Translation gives CASNGDTYEQYF.